The sequence of this TCR beta chain was determined in a study of CD8 T cells in Susac syndrome. About 0.45 to 1 ug RNA was reverse transcribed with random hexamers. Multiplex immunoSEQ PCR targeted 54 Vbeta and 13 Jbeta TCR beta segments. TCRdb reprocessed the immunoSEQ multiplex PCR reads with MiXCR, giving one entry per CDR3 protein. The table records 160,000 or so distinct CDR3 sequences, about 94% of them present only once. The CDR3 length is 15 residues. With V trimmed by 4 bases and J by 3 bases, 4 bases remained unmatched. What was sequenced was CD8+ T cells from PBMCs. This TCR was sampled from a human donor with multiple sclerosis. The chain employs TRBV12-3 or TRBV12-4 and TRBJ2-7, with 12 nucleotides matching TRBD2. CDR3 DNA sequence: TGTGCCAGCAGTTCCCGGACTAGCGGGGACTACGAGCAGTACTTC. This gives the protein CASSSRTSGDYEQYF.